Given below is one T cell receptor (beta chain) in context. Libraries were prepared by immunoSEQ multiplex PCR; TCRdb keeps only in-frame clonotypes and omits some of them. The table has about 78,000 clones, roughly nine tenths seen once. The data derive from a study of T cell responses to AZD1222 COVID-19 vaccine. Germline V gene lookup returns CDR1 LGHNA and CDR2 YNFKEQ. The V and J ends lost 1 base and 8 bases, in that order; junction bases with no gene match: 10. The CDR3 spans 16 residues. The sequencing used peripheral blood, collected on day 0 of AZD1222 vaccination. The V and J genes are TRBV4-2 and TRBJ2-1, with TRBD2 identical over 8 bases. The TCR originated in an adult in good health. The CDR3 DNA follows: TGTGCCAGCAGCCAAGGTCCCGCGGCGGGAGGCCATGAGCAGTTCTTC. Translation gives CASSQGPAAGGHEQFF.